This paragraph reports one T cell receptor (beta chain). The data are from a study of PD-L1 blockade in urothelial cancer. Measured with immunoSEQ multiplex PCR; TCRdb has only the in-frame clones, and not every one. The sample holds some 54,000 clones, over 75% seen once. The input for sequencing was PBMCs, taken around atezolizumab (anti-PD-L1) treatment. This clonotype was sampled from a man aged 35 to 55 with urothelial cancer.

CDR3 region: CAWSRLAGRAVNEQFF. CDR3 nucleotides: TGTGCCTGGAGTCGGTTAGCGGGGAGGGCCGTCAATGAGCAGTTCTTC. The chain has TRBV30 and TRBJ2-1, with 8 positions matching TRBD2. Looked up from germline, CDR1 is GTSNPN and CDR2 is SVGIG (reference sequence). The CDR3 sequence is 16 residues long. V lost 2 bases to trimming and J lost 6 bases; unmatched junction nucleotides: 12.